This record covers a single T cell receptor (beta chain). Its target is unknown. Germline V gene lookup returns CDR1 SQVTM and CDR2 ANQGSEA. CDR3 size: 14 residues. Trimming took 1 base from V and 7 from J; bases not matched to a gene: 6. Produced via immunoSEQ multiplex PCR; TCRdb's table is partial and in-frame only. Seen here are just under 150,000 clones, over 75% observed once, and the top ten hold 5.4%. The data were taken from a study of T cell responses to AZD1222 COVID-19 vaccine. Study-wide points: At baseline, seropositivity was found in only a handful of AZD1222 recipients. A mostly white British donor set with more females was recruited, and clonal diversity was possibly underestimated. The study found Spike-specific TCR breadth and depth rose after two AZD1222 doses.

This TCR was sampled from an adult who received the MenACWY meningococcal vaccine as a control. The gene calls are TRBV29-1 and TRBJ1-4; 7 nucleotides agree with TRBD1. The specimen comprised peripheral blood, sampled 28 days after the second dose of the MenACWY control vaccine. The CDR3 is CSVEGTGGAEKLFF. The DNA for the CDR3 is TGCAGCGTTGAAGGGACAGGCGGAGCTGAAAAACTGTTTTTT.